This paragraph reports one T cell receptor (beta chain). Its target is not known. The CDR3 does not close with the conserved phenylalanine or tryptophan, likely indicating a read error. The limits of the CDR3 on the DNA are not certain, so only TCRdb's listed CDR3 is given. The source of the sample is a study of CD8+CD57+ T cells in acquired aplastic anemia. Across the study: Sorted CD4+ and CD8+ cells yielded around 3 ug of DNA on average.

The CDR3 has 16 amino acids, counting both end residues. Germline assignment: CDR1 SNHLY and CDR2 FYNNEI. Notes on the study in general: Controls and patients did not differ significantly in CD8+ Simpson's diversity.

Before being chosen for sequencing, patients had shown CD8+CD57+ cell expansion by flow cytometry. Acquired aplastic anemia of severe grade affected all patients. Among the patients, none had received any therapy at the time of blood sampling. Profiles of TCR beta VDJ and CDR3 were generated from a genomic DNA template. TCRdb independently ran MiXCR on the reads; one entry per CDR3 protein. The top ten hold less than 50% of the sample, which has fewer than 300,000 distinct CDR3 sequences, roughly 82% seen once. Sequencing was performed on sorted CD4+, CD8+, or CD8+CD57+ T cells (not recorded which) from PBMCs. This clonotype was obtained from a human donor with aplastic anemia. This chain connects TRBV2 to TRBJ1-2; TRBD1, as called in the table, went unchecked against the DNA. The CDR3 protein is CASREGDTGSQYCCTG.